This T cell receptor (beta chain) was retrieved from a study of OX40 agonist ivuxolimab in advanced cancers. Study outcomes and limitations: In general, CD8+ T cells held more expanded clones than CD4+ did, on average.

Comment on this clone: Antigen unknown.

With 6 bases clipped from V and 9 bases from J, the junction kept 3 bases outside the gene matches. CDR1 and CDR2 from the germline V gene are MNHNS and SASEGT. The CDR3 consists of 12 residues. Libraries were prepared by immunoSEQ multiplex PCR; TCRdb keeps only in-frame clonotypes and omits some of them. In the table there are under 95,000 clones, roughly 84% of which are singletons. The genes are TRBV6-1 and TRBJ2-1; TRBD1 agrees at 9 bases. This TCR came from an adult with an advanced solid tumor such as melanoma, head and neck, liver or kidney cancer. Sequenced here: CD4+ or CD8+ T cells sorted from blood, sampled in a trial of the OX40 agonist ivuxolimab. The CDR3 spells CASRQGAFEQFF. The CDR3 DNA follows: TGTGCCAGCAGACAGGGGGCGTTTGAGCAGTTCTTC.